This T cell receptor beta chain stems from a study of beta chain features in type 1 diabetes. Whole-study findings and limits: Researchers report that Type 1 diabetes patients had moderately but significantly shorter TCRB CDR3s across all four CD4+ subsets.

It was one heparinised blood draw, averaging approximately 100 mL, that each donor gave. Sorted populations all had greater than 95% purity. The CDR3 runs 14 residues. Germline V gives CDR1 MNHEY, CDR2 SVGAGI. Losses at the gene ends were 7 bases for V and 8 bases for J; bases not matched to a gene: 7. Worth noting for this clone: Its antigen is unidentified.

What was sequenced were expressed TCRB transcripts, since all of the isolated RNA had been reverse transcribed. Only in-frame clones appear in the TCRdb table, and some are missing; sequencing was by immunoSEQ multiplex PCR. The repertoire holds about 160,000 clones, roughly 8% seen once, with over 0.45% in the top ten. Material for sequencing was central memory CD4+ T cells from blood. J is TRBJ1-6 and V is TRBV6-5, with TRBD1 identical over 8 bases. The sequence came from a woman under 30 with type 1 diabetes. CDR3 in amino acids: CASKLQGVDSPLHF. CDR3 DNA: TGTGCCAGCAAATTACAGGGGGTCGATTCACCCCTCCACTTT.